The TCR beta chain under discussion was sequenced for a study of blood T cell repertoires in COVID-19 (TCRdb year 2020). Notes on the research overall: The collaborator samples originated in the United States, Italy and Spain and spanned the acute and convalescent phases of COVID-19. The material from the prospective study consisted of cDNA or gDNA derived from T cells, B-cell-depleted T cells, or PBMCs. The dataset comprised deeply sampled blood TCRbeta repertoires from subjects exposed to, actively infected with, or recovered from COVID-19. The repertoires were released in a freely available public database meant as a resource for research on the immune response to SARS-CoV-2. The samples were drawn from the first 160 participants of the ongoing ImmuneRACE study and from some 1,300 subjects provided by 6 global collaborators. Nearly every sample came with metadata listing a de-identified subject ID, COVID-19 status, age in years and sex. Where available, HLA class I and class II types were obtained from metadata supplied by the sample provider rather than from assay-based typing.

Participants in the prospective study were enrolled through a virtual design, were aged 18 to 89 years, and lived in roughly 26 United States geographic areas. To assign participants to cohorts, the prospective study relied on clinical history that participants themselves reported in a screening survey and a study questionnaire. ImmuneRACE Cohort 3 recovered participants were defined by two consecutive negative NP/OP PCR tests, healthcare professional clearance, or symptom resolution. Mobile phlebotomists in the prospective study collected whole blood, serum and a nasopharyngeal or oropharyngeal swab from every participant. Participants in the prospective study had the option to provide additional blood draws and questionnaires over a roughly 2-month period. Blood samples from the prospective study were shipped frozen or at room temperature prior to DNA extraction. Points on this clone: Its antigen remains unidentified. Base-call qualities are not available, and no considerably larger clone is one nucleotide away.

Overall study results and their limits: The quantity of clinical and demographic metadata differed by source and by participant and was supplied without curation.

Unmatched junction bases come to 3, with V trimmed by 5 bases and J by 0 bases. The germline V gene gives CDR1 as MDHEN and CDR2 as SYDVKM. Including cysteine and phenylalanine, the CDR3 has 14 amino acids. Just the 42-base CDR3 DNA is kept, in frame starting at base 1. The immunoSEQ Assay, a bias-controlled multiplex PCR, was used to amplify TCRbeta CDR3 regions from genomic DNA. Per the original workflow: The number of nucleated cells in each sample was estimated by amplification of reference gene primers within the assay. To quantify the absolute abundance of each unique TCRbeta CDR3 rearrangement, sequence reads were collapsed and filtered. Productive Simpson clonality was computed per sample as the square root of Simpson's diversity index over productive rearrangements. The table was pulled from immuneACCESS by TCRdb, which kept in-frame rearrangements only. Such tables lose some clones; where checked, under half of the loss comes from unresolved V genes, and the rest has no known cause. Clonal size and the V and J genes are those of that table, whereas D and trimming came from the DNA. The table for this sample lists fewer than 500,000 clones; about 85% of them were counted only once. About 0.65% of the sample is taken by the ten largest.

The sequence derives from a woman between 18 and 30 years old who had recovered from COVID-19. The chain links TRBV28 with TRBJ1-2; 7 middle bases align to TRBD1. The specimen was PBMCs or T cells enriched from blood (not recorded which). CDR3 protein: CASSPTGANYGYTF. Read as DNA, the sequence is TGTGCCAGCAGTCCAACAGGGGCTAACTATGGCTACACCTTC.